One sample yielded the 17 T cell receptor beta chains listed below, sequenced in a study of Ad26.COV2.S vaccination and SARS-CoV-2 variants. Sequenced by immunoSEQ multiplex PCR; TCRdb stores in-frame clones only, minus some. Among fewer than 800,000 clones listed, around 92% were seen once. Treatment of the sample: some 20 received Ad26.COV2.S at low or high dose, single or two shots; 5 received placebo; per-sample allocation not given. Samples analyzed were those drawn on day 63 after the first vaccine or placebo injection. The source material was peripheral blood, sampled in a trial of Ad26.COV2.S vaccine versus placebo. The source is a person between 18 and 59 years old who received the Ad26.COV2.S COVID-19 vaccine or a placebo.

The CDR3 sequence is CSVVGFEETQYF. In DNA form, the CDR3 reads TGCAGCGTTGTAGGTTTTGAGGAGACCCAGTACTTC. V and J are TRBV29-1 and TRBJ2-5; D remains ambiguous. CDR3 length: 12 residues. With 4 bases removed from V and 5 bases from J, the gap between germline ends came to 11 bases. The germline gives CDR1 SQVTM, CDR2 ANQGSEA.

The chain employs TRBV7-2 and TRBJ2-7, with a possible D match to TRBD1 (6 bases). Trimming removed 3 bases at V and 1 base at J, with 19 bases between. Germline V CDR1 and CDR2: SGHTA, FQGNSA. There are 17 residues in the CDR3. Here the CDR3 reads CASSFLPGAHASYEQYF. The CDR3 nucleotides are TGTGCCAGCAGCTTCTTGCCAGGGGCCCACGCTTCCTACGAGCAGTACTTC. Using reference TRBV7-2 and TRBJ2-7 for the parts outside the CDR3, the full variable domain is GAGVSQSPSNKVTEKGKDVELRCDPISGHTALYWYRQSLGQGLEFLIYFQGNSAPDKSGLPSDRFSAERTGGSVSTLTIQRTQQEDSAVYLCASSFLPGAHASYEQYFGPGTRLTVT.

The chain joins TRBV4-1 to TRBJ1-2; D gene ambiguous. This CDR3 is 16 amino acids long. V lost 2 bases and J 4 bases, leaving 17 bases between the germline ends. Germline-derived CDR1 and CDR2 are MGHRA and YSYEKL. CDR3 nucleotides: TGCGCCAGCAGCCAAACGAGCACAAGGTTCATCTATGGCTACACCTTC. Its protein product is CASSQTSTRFIYGYTF.

The chain couples TRBV20-1 to TRBJ1-3; D is perhaps TRBD1 (5 bases). Germline loops: CDR1 DFQATT, CDR2 SNEGSKA (reference sequence). This CDR3 comprises 14 residues. Trimming took 3 bases from V and 1 from J, leaving 10 bases between them. Here the CDR3 DNA reads TGCAGTGCTAGTCCAGGGAGATCTGGAAACACCATATATTTT. Translating gives CSASPGRSGNTIYF.

The chain employs TRBV30 and TRBJ1-2, with D possibly matching TRBD1 (6 bases). Germline assignment: CDR1 GTSNPN and CDR2 SVGIG (reference sequence). Trimming took off 3 bases at V and 7 bases at J, with 15 bases between the two ends. The CDR3 has 13 residues. The CDR3 loop reads CAWRNRAKGGYTF. CDR3 nucleotides: TGTGCCTGGAGGAACAGGGCGAAGGGTGGCTACACCTTC.

The chain is built from TRBV7-2 and TRBJ2-1, with 9 bases identical to TRBD2. The V gene end was trimmed by 3 bases and the J gene end by 4 bases; junction bases not matched to a gene: 4. Germline V gene data show CDR1 as SGHTA and CDR2 as FQGNSA. The CDR3 runs to 15 residues. The chain's CDR3 is CASSFTSGRYNEQFF. DNA for the CDR3: TGTGCCAGCAGCTTTACTAGCGGGCGGTACAATGAGCAGTTCTTC.

V is TRBV14 and J is TRBJ2-5, with D maybe TRBD1 (6 bases). V was cut by 1 base and J by 2 bases, with 14 bases left in between. The CDR3 covers 16 residues. Germline V CDR1 and CDR2: SGHDN, FVKESK. CDR3 region: CASSQGGGALQETQYF. The CDR3 DNA is TGTGCCAGCAGCCAAGGAGGGGGAGCCCTACAAGAGACCCAGTACTTC.

V usage is TRBV29-1 and J usage is TRBJ2-3; perhaps D is TRBD1 or TRBD2 (7 bases each). V was cut by 4 bases and J by 6 bases, with 17 bases left in between. The CDR3 sequence is 14 residues long. Germline values: CDR1 SQVTM, CDR2 ANQGSEA. The CDR3 loop is CSVAGGGPLDTQYF. For the CDR3, the DNA is TGCAGCGTTGCAGGGGGAGGGCCGCTGGATACGCAGTATTTT.

The gene calls are TRBV29-1 and TRBJ1-5; D unresolved. From germline, CDR1 is SQVTM and CDR2 ANQGSEA. V was clipped by 5 bases and J by 2 bases, with 13 bases between them. CDR3 length equals 14 residues. For the CDR3, the DNA is TGCAGCGTTTCCGGGCCCCAGGGCAATCAGCCCCAGCATTTT. It encodes CSVSGPQGNQPQHF.

The V gene is TRBV6-5, the J gene TRBJ1-2, with D unclear. Germline V CDR1 and CDR2: MNHEY, SVGAGI. Trimming cost V 2 bases and J 1 base, with 8 bases left between them. The CDR3 loop spans 14 amino acids. DNA for the CDR3: TGTGCCAGCAGTTACAACAGCGTTAACTATGGCTACACCTTC. Residues: CASSYNSVNYGYTF.

The chain joins TRBV9 to TRBJ2-3; 8 nucleotides match TRBD1. The CDR3 extends over 16 amino acids. Per germline, CDR1 SGDLS and CDR2 YYNGEE. J gave up 2 bases and V 0 bases, and 5 bases lay outside the gene matches. The CDR3 DNA is TGTGCCAGCAGCGTAGACCAGGGGGCGGTCACAGATACGCAGTATTTT. Its translation: CASSVDQGAVTDTQYF.

The rearrangement links TRBV13 to TRBJ1-5; D possibly corresponds to TRBD1 (5 bases). This CDR3 is 14 amino acids long. Germline V CDR1 and CDR2: PRHDT, FYEKMQ (reference sequence). V lost 2 bases and J lost 2, with 7 bases in between. CDR3 nucleotide sequence: TGTGCCAGCAGCTTATGGGGGGGCAATCAGCCCCAGCATTTT. Protein product: CASSLWGGNQPQHF.

The rearrangement joins TRBV6-1 to TRBJ1-5, with D perhaps TRBD1 (5 bases). CDR1 and CDR2 from the germline V gene are MNHNS and SASEGT. Trimming cost V 4 bases and J 1 base, with 14 bases left between them. The CDR3 contains 16 residues. CDR3 DNA: TGTGCCAGCAGTGGGTGGGGGGAAGCGAGCAATCAGCCCCAGCATTTT. It yields the protein CASSGWGEASNQPQHF.

This chain joins TRBV11-2 and TRBJ1-2, with TRBD1 identical over 7 bases. The CDR3 has 16 residues. Trimming took 1 base from V and 2 from J; bases not matched to a gene: 7. Looked up from germline, CDR1 is SGHAT and CDR2 is FQNNGV. In nucleotides, the CDR3 is TGTGCCAGCAGCTTAGGAACGACAGGGACAAACTATGGCTACACCTTC. The encoded protein is CASSLGTTGTNYGYTF.

The chain uses TRBV14 and TRBJ1-3; D gene unclear. Per germline, CDR1 SGHDN and CDR2 FVKESK. The CDR3 runs to 15 residues. Trimming took 0 bases from V and 4 from J, leaving 10 bases between them. The CDR3 DNA follows: TGTGCCAGCAGCCAAGAGGTGGGCTCAGGAAACACCATATATTTT. Protein: CASSQEVGSGNTIYF.

The V gene is TRBV13, the J gene TRBJ2-7; either TRBD1 or TRBD2 may supply D (6 bases each). V was trimmed by 0 bases and J by 4 bases, leaving 10 bases between them. Germline V lookup: CDR1 PRHDT, CDR2 FYEKMQ (reference sequence). The CDR3 spans 14 residues. The CDR3 DNA follows: TGTGCCAGCAGCTTAGGAGGGGGACTTTACGAGCAGTACTTC. Translated, it gives CASSLGGGLYEQYF. The full variable domain, completed using reference TRBV13 and TRBJ2-7, is AAGVIQSPRHLIKEKRETATLKCYPIPRHDTVYWYQQGPGQDPQFLISFYEKMQSDKGSIPDRFSAQQFSDYHSELNMSSLELGDSALYFCASSLGGGLYEQYFGPGTRLTVT.

CDR3 bases: TGTGCCAGCAGCCAAGTAGGGACGGCAAGCTCCTACGAGCAGTACTTC. It codes for CASSQVGTASSYEQYF. The chain employs TRBV4-2 and TRBJ2-7; D tentatively fits TRBD1 or TRBD2 (5 bases each). Germline-derived CDR1 and CDR2 are LGHNA and YNFKEQ. The CDR3 consists of 16 residues. The V gene lost 1 base and the J gene lost 0 bases, with 13 bases spanning the gap.